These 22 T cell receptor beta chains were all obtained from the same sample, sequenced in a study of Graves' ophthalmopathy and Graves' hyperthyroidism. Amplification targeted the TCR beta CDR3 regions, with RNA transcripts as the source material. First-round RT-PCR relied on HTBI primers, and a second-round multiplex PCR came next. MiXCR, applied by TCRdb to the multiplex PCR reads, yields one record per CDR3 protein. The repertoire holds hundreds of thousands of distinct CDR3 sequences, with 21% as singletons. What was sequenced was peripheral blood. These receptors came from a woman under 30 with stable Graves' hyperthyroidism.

CDR3 sequence: CASSVLLRGTGELFF. For the CDR3, the DNA is TGTGCCAGCAGTGTTCTCCTAAGGGGCACCGGGGAGCTGTTTTTT. The chain couples TRBV6-2 or TRBV6-3 to TRBJ2-2, with D perhaps TRBD1 (5 bases). The CDR3 consists of 15 residues. V lost 5 bases and J 4 bases, leaving 14 bases between the germline ends. The germline V gene has CDR1 MNHEY and CDR2 SVGEGT.

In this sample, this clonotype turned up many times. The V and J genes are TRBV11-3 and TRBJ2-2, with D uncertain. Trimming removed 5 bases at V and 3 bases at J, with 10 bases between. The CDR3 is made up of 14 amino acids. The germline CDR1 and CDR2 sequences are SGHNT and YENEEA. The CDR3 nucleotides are TGTGCCAGCAGCCAGCTTAGGGACACCGGGGAGCTGTTTTTT. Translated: CASSQLRDTGELFF. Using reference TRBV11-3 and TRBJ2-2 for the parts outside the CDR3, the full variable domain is EAGVVQSPRYKIIEKKQPVAFWCNPISGHNTLYWYLQNLGQGPELLIRYENEEAVDDSQLPKDRFSAERLKGVDSTLKIQPAELGDSAVYLCASSQLRDTGELFFGEGSRLTVL.

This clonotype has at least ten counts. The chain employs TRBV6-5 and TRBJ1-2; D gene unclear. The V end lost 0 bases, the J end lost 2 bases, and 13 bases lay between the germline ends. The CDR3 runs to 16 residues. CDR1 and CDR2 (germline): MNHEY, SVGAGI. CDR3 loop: CASSYSYPTLNYGYTF. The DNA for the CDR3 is TGTGCCAGCAGTTACTCGTACCCGACGCTGAACTATGGCTACACCTTC.

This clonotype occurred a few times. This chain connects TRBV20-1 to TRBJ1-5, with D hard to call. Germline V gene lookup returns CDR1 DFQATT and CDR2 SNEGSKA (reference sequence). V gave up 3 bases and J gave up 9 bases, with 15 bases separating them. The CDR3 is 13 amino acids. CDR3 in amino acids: CSASLAVGWPQHF. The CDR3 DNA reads TGCAGTGCTAGTTTGGCAGTTGGATGGCCCCAGCATTTT.

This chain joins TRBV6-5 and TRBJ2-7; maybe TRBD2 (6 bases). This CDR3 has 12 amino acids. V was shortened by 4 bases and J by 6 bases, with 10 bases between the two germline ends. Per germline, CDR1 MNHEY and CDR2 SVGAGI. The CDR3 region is CASSSRDAEQYF. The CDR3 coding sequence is TGTGCCAGCAGTTCGCGGGACGCCGAGCAGTACTTC.

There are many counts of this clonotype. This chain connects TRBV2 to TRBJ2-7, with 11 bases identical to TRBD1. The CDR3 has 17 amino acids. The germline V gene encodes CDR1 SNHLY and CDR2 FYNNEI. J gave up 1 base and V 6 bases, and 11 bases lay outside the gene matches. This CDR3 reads CASSRTGGQRGSYEQYF. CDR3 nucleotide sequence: TGTGCCAGCAGCCGGACAGGGGGCCAGCGGGGTTCCTACGAGCAGTACTTC.

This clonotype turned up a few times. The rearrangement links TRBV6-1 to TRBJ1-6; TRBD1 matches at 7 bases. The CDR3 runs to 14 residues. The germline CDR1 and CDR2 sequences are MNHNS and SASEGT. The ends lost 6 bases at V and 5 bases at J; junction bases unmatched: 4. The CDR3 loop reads CASRPTGDNSPLHF. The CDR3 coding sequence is TGTGCCAGCAGGCCCACAGGGGATAATTCACCCCTCCACTTT.

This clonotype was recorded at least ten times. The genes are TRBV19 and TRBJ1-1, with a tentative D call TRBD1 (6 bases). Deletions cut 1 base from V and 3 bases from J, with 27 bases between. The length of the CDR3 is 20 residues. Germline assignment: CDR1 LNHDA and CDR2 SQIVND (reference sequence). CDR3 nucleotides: TGTGCCAGTAGTATAGTCTCCGGGGGGCGAGACAGTACCGGGTACACTGAAGCTTTCTTT. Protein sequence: CASSIVSGGRDSTGYTEAFF.

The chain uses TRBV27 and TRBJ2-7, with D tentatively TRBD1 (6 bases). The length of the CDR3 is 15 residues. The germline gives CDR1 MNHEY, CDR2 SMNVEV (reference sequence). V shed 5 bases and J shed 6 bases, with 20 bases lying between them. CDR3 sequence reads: CASSPYTGTLSEQYF. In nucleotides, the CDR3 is TGTGCCAGCAGTCCTTATACCGGGACACTAAGCGAGCAGTACTTC.

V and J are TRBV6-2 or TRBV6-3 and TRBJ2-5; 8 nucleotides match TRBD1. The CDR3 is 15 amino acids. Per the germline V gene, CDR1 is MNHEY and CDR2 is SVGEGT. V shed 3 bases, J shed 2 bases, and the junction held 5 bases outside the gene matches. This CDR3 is CASSYGTGPQETQYF. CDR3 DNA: TGTGCCAGCAGTTATGGGACAGGCCCACAAGAGACCCAGTACTTC.

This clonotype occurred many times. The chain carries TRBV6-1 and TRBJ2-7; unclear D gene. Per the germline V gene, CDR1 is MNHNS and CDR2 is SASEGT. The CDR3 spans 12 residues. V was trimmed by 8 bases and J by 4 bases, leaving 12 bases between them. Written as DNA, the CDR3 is TGTGCCAGCGAAAATTTGGAGTACGAGCAGTACTTC. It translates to CASENLEYEQYF.

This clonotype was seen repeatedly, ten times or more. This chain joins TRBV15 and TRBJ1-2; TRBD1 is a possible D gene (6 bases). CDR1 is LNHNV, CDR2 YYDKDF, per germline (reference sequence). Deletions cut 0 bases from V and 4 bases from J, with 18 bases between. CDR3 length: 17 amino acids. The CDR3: CATSRDLHGGAGYGYTF. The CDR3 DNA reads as TGTGCCACCAGCAGAGATCTTCATGGGGGCGCTGGCTATGGCTACACCTTC.

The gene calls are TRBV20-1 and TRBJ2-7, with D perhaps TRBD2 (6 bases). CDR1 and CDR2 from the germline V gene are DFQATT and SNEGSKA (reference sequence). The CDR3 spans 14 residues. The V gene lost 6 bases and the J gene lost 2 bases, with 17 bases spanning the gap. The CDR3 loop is CSAPIRRVPYEQYF. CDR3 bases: TGCAGTGCCCCCATTAGGAGGGTCCCCTACGAGCAGTACTTC.

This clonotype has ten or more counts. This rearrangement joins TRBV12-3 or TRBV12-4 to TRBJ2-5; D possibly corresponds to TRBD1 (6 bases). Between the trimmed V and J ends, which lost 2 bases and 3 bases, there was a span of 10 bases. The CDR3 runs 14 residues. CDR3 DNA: TGTGCCAGCAGTTTATTGTCAGGGGAAGAGACCCAGTACTTC. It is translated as CASSLLSGEETQYF.

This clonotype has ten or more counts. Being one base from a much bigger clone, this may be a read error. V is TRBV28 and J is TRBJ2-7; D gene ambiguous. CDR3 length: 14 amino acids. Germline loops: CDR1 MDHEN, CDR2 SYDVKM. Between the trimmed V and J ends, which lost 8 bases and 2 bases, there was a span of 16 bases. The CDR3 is CASGSSTVTYEQYF. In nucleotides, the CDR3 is TGTGCCAGCGGTTCCTCGACGGTTACCTACGAGCAGTACTTC.

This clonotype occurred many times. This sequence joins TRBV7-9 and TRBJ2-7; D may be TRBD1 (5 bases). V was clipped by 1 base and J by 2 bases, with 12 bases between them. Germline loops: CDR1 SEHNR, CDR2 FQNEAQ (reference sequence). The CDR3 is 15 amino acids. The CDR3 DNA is TGTGCCAGCAGCTTAGTAAAGGGGCCCACCTACGAGCAGTACTTC. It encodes CASSLVKGPTYEQYF.

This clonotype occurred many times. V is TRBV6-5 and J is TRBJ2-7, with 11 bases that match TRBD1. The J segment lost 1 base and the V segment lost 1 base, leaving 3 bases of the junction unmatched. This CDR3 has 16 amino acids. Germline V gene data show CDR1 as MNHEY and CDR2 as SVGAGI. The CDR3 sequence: CASSYYGTGGSYEQYF. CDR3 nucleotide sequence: TGTGCCAGCAGTTACTATGGGACAGGGGGATCCTACGAGCAGTACTTC.

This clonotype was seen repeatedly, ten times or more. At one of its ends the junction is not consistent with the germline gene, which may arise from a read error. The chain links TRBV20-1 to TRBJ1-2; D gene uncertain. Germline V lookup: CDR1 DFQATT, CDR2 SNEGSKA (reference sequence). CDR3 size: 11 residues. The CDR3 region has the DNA TGCAGTGCCAGAGAACTCTATGGCTACACCTTC. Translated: CSARELYGYTF.

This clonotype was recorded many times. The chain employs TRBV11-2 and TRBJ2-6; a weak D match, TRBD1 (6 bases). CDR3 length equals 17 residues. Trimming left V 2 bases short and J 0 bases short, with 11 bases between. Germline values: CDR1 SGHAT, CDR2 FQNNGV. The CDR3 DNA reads TGTGCCAGCAGCTTAAACTCAGGGGACTCTGGGGCCAACGTCCTGACTTTC. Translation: CASSLNSGDSGANVLTF.

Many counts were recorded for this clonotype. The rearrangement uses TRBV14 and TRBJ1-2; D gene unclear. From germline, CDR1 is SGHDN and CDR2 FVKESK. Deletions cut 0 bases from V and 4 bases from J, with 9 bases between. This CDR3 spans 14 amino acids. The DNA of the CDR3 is TGTGCCAGCAGCCAAGAAACAGATATCTATGGCTACACCTTC. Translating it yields CASSQETDIYGYTF.

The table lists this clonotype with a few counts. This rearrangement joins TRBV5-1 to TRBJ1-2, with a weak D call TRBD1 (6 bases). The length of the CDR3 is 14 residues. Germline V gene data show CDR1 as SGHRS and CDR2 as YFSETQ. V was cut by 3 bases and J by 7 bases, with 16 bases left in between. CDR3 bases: TGCGCCAGCAGCTGGGGAACAGGGAGTTCTGGCTACACCTTC. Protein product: CASSWGTGSSGYTF.

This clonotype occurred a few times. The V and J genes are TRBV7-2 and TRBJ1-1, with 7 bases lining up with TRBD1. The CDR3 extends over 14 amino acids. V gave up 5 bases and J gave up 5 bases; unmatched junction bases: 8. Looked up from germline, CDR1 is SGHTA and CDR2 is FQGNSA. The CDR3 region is CASSLGQVQTEAFF. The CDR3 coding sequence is TGTGCCAGCAGCCTTGGACAGGTTCAGACTGAAGCTTTCTTT. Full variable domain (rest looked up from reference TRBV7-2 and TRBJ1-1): GAGVSQSPSNKVTEKGKDVELRCDPISGHTALYWYRQSLGQGLEFLIYFQGNSAPDKSGLPSDRFSAERTGGSVSTLTIQRTQQEDSAVYLCASSLGQVQTEAFFGQGTRLTVV.